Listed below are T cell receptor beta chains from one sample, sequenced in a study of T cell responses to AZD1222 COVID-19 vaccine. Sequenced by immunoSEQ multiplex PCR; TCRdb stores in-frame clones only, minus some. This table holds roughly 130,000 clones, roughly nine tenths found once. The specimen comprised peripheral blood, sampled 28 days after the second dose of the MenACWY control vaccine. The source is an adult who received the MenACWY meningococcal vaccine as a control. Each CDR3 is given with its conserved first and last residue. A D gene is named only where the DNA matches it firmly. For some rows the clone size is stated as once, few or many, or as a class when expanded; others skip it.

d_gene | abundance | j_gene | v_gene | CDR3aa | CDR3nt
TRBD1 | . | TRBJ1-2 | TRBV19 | CASNDRDPPAYGYTF | TGTGCCAGTAATGACAGGGACCCGCCCGCCTATGGCTACACCTTC
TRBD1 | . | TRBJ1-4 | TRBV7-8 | CASSPRDRTGEKLFF | TGTGCCAGCAGCCCAAGGGACAGAACTGGTGAAAAACTGTTTTTT
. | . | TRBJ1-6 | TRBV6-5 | CAILGVSPYNSPLHF | TGTGCCATCCTCGGGGTCTCTCCCTATAATTCACCCCTCCACTTT
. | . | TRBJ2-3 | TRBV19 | CASRRAGSTDTQYF | TGTGCTAGTAGGCGGGCAGGTAGCACAGATACGCAGTATTTT
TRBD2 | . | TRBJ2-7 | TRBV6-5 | CASTPGLATYEQYF | TGTGCCAGCACCCCGGGACTAGCAACCTACGAGCAGTACTTC
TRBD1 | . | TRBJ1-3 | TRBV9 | CASSAAGGVGQGVSGNTIYF | TGTGCCAGCAGCGCAGCCGGTGGGGTGGGGCAGGGGGTTTCTGGAAACACCATATATTTT
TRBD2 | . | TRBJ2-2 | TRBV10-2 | CASRSGLVTGELFF | TGCGCCAGCAGGTCGGGACTAGTGACCGGGGAGCTGTTTTTT
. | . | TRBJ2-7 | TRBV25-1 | CASSDPGRTYEQYF | TGTGCCAGCAGTGATCCGGGACGGACCTACGAGCAGTACTTC
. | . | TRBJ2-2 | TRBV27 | CASSLSRLTGELFF | TGTGCCAGCAGTTTATCGCGGCTAACCGGGGAGCTGTTTTTT
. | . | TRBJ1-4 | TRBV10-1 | CASSPQGGGEKLFF | TGCGCCAGCAGCCCACAGGGAGGCGGTGAAAAACTGTTTTTT
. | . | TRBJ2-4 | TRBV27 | CASSMGELAKNIQYF | TGTGCCAGCTCAATGGGGGAACTAGCCAAAAACATTCAGTACTTC
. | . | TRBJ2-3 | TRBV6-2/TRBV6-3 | CASSYGADRDTQYF | TGTGCCAGCAGTTATGGGGCAGACCGTGATACGCAGTATTTT
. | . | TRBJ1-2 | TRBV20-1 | CSANERGYTF | TGCAGTGCGAACGAACGGGGCTACACCTTC
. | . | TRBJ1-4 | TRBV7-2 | CASSLGQLNEKLFF | TGTGCCAGCAGCTTAGGGCAGTTAAATGAAAAACTGTTTTTT
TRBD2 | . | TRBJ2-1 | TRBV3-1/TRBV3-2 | CASSPQGLAGVTYNEQFF | TGTGCCAGCAGCCCCCAAGGGCTAGCGGGAGTCACCTACAATGAGCAGTTCTTC
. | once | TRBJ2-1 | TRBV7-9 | CASSSSMGSGGYNEQFF | TGTGCCAGCAGCTCAAGTATGGGTAGCGGAGGTTACAATGAGCAGTTCTTC
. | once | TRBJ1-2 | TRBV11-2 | CASSLAVSGAHSYGYTF | TGTGCCAGCAGCTTAGCTGTTTCGGGGGCGCATAGCTATGGCTACACCTTC
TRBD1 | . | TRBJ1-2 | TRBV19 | CASSTLGQGYGYTF | TGTGCCAGTAGTACCCTGGGACAGGGCTATGGCTACACCTTC
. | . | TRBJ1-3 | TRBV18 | CASSPRRQADDTIYF | TGTGCCAGCTCACCACGGCGACAGGCTGATGACACCATATATTTT
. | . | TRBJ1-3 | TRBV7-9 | CASSRTLSSGNTIYF | TGTGCCAGCAGCCGGACGCTGAGCTCTGGAAACACCATATATTTT
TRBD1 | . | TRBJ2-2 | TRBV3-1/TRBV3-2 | CASSQGQGTGELFF | TGTGCCAGCAGCCAAGGACAGGGTACCGGGGAGCTGTTTTTT
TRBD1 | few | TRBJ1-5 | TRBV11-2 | CASSLVDRADQPQHF | TGTGCCAGCAGCTTAGTGGACAGGGCCGATCAGCCCCAGCATTTT
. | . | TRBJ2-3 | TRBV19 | CASSIFRSGSTDTQYF | TGTGCCAGTAGTATTTTTAGATCGGGAAGCACAGATACGCAGTATTTT
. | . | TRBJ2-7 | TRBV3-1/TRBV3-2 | CASSPDSYEQYF | TGTGCCAGCAGCCCGGACAGCTACGAGCAGTACTTC
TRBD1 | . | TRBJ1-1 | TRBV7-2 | CASSPTGVFRNTEAFF | TGTGCCAGCAGCCCAACAGGGGTTTTTAGGAACACTGAAGCTTTCTTT
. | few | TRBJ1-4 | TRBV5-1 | CASSLSPVATNEKLFF | TGCGCCAGCAGCTTGTCGCCAGTTGCAACTAATGAAAAACTGTTTTTT
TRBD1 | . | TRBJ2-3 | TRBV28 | CASRQTGESDTQYF | TGTGCCAGCAGGCAGACAGGGGAATCAGATACGCAGTATTTT
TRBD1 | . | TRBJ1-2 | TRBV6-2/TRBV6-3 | CASGLPGQFYGYTF | TGTGCCAGCGGCCTCCCGGGACAGTTTTATGGCTACACCTTC
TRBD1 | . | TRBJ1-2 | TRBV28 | CASRPTGTGTYGYTF | TGTGCCAGCAGGCCGACCGGGACAGGGACCTATGGCTACACCTTC
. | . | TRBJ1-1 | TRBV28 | CASGKGQDTEAFF | TGTGCCAGCGGCAAGGGGCAGGACACTGAAGCTTTCTTT
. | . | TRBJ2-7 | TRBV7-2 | CASSSSGYEQYF | TGTGCCAGCAGCAGTAGTGGCTACGAGCAGTACTTC
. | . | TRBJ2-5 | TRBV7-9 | CASSQGRVGSPQETQYF | TGTGCCAGCAGCCAGGGGCGTGTCGGGAGTCCCCAAGAGACCCAGTACTTC
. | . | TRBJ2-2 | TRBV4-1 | CASSQGSGLSGELFF | TGCGCCAGCAGCCAAGGATCGGGGCTCTCCGGGGAGCTGTTTTTT
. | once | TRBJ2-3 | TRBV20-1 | CSAKLTDTQYF | TGCAGTGCTAAACTTACAGATACGCAGTATTTT
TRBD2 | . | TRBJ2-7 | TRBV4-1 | CASSQEVASGGHEQYF | TGCGCCAGCAGCCAAGAGGTCGCTAGCGGGGGGCACGAGCAGTACTTC
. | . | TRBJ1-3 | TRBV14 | CASSQEGNTIYF | TGTGCCAGCAGCCAAGAAGGAAACACCATATATTTT
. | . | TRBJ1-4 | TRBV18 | CASSPRRGVAEKLFF | TGTGCCAGCTCACCACGGAGGGGGGTAGCTGAAAAACTGTTTTTT
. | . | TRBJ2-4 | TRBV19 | CAVVDLAKNIQYF | TGTGCCGTCGTCGACCTAGCCAAAAACATTCAGTACTTC
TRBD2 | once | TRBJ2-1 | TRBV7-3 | CASSHALGGLANNEQFF | TGTGCCAGCAGCCACGCTCTTGGTGGACTAGCGAACAATGAGCAGTTCTTC
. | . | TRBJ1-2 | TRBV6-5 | CASTPGPMGNYGYTF | TGTGCCAGCACCCCGGGACCTATGGGTAACTATGGCTACACCTTC
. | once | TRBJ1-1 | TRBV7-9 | CASSRKDRLNEAFF | TGTGCCAGCAGCCGAAAGGACAGATTGAATGAAGCTTTCTTT
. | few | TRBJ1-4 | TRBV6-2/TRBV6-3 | CASSFGGADSEKLFF | TGTGCCAGCAGTTTTGGGGGGGCTGATAGTGAAAAACTGTTTTTT
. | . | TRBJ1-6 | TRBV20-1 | CSASVTQGLNSPLHF | TGCAGTGCTAGTGTTACCCAGGGGCTAAATTCACCCCTCCACTTT
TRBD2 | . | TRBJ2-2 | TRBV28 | CAALGPLRAGGLNGELFF | TGTGCCGCCCTTGGTCCTCTACGGGCGGGAGGGTTAAACGGGGAGCTGTTTTTT
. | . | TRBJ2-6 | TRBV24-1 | CATSDRRGGGSGANVLTF | TGTGCCACCAGTGACCGCAGGGGAGGAGGATCCGGGGCCAACGTCCTGACTTTC
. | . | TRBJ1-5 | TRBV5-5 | CASSWKSDQPQHF | TGTGCCAGCAGCTGGAAATCAGATCAGCCCCAGCATTTT
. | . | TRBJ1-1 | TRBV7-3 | CASSYTGGTEAFF | TGTGCCAGCAGCTACACAGGTGGCACTGAAGCTTTCTTT
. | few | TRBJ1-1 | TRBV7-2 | CASSFRSGNTEAFF | TGTGCCAGCAGCTTTCGGTCGGGGAACACTGAAGCTTTCTTT